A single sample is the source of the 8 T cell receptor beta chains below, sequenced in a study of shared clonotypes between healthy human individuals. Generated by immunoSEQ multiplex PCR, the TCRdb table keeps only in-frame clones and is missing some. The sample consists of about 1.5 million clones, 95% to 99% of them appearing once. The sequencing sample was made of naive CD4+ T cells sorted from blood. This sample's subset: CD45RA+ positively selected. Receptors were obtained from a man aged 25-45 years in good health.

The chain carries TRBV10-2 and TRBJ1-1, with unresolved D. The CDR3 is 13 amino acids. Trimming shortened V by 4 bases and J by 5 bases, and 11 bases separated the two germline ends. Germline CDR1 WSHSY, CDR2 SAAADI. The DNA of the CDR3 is TGCGCCAGCAGTGGACGGGGAGGTACTGAAGCTTTCTTT. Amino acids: CASSGRGGTEAFF.

The CDR3 is CASAGSGNQPQHF. For the CDR3, the DNA is TGTGCTAGTGCCGGGTCAGGAAATCAGCCCCAGCATTTT. The V call is TRBV12-5, the J call TRBJ1-5, with no clear D. Germline V gives CDR1 LGHNT, CDR2 FRNRAP. The CDR3 totals 13 residues. V gave up 7 bases and J gave up 4 bases, with 11 bases separating them.

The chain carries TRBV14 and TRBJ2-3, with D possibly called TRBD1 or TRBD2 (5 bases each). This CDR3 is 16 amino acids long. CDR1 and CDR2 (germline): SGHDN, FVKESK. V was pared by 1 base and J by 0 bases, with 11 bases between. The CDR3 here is CASSQVGTVSTDTQYF. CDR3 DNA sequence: TGTGCCAGCAGCCAAGTGGGGACGGTTAGCACAGATACGCAGTATTTT.

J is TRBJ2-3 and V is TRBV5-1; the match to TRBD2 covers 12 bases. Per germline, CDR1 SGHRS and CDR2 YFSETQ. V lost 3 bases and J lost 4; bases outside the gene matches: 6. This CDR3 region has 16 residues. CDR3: CASSSGLAGRADTQYF. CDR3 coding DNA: TGCGCCAGCAGCTCTGGACTAGCGGGGAGGGCAGATACGCAGTATTTT.

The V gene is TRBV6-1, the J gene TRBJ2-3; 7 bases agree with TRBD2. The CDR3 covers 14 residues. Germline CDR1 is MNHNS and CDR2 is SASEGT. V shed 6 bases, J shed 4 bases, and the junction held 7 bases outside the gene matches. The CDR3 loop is CASRRLAGSDTQYF. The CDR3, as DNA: TGTGCCAGCAGGAGACTAGCTGGTTCAGATACGCAGTATTTT.

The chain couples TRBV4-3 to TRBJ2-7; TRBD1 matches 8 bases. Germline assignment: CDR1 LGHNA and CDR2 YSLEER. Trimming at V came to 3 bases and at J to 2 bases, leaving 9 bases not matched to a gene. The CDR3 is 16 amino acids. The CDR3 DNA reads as TGCGCCAGCAGCCAGGTCGCCGGGACAGGCCCCTACGAGCAGTACTTC. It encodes CASSQVAGTGPYEQYF.

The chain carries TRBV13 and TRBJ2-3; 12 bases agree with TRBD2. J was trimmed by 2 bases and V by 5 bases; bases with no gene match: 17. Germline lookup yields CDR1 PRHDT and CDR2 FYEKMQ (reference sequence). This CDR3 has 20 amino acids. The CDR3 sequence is CASSLSGPSGRDGATDTQYF. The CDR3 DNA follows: TGTGCCAGCAGCCTTTCCGGACCTAGCGGGAGGGACGGAGCCACAGATACGCAGTATTTT. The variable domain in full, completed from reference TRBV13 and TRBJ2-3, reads AAGVIQSPRHLIKEKRETATLKCYPIPRHDTVYWYQQGPGQDPQFLISFYEKMQSDKGSIPDRFSAQQFSDYHSELNMSSLELGDSALYFCASSLSGPSGRDGATDTQYFGPGTRLTVL.

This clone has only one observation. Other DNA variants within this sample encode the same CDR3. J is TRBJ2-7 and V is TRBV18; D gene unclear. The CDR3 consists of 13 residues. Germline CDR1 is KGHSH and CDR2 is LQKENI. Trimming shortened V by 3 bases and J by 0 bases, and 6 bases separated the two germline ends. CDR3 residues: CASSPPSSYEQYF. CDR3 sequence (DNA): TGTGCCAGCTCACCGCCGAGCTCCTACGAGCAGTACTTC.